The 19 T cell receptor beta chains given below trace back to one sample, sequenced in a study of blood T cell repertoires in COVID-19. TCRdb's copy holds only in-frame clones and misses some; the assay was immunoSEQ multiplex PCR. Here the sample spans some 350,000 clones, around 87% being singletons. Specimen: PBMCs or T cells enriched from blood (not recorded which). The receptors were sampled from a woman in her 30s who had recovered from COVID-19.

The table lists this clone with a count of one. CDR3 sequence reads: CASSQRWRGRKRNNSTDTQYF. The CDR3 DNA is TGTGCCAGCAGCCAACGCTGGCGGGGGCGAAAACGAAACAACAGCACAGATACGCAGTATTTT. The genes are TRBV3-1 (or the pseudogene TRBV3-2) and TRBJ2-3; D may be TRBD2 (7 bases). This CDR3 spans 21 amino acids. V lost 2 bases, J lost 0 bases, and 27 bases lay in between. Germline V gene data show CDR1 as LGHDT and CDR2 as YNNKEL (reference sequence).

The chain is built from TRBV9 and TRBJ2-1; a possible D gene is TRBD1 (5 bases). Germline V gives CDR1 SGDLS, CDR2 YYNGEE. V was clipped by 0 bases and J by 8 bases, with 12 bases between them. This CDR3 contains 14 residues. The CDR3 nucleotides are TGTGCCAGCAGCGTAGCGGCAGGGCGCGATGAGCAGTTCTTC. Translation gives CASSVAAGRDEQFF. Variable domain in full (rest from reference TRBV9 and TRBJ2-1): DSGVTQTPKHLITATGQRVTLRCSPRSGDLSVYWYQQSLDQGLQFLIQYYNGEERAKGNILERFSAQQFPDLHSELNLSSLELGDSALYFCASSVAAGRDEQFFGPGTRLTVL.

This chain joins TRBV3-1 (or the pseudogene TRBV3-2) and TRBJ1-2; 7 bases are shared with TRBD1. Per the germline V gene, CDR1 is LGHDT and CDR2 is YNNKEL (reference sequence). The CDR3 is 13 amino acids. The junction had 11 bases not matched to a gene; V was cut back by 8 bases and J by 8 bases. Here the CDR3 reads CASSSLGQSGYTF. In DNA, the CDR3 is TGTGCCAGCTCCTCCTTGGGACAGTCAGGCTACACCTTC.

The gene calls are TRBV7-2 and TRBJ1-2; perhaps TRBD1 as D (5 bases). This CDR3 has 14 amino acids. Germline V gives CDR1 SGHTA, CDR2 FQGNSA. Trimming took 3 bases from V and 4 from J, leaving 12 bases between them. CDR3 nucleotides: TGTGCCAGCAGCTTGGGAGGGGCGGGCTATGGCTACACCTTC. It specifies CASSLGGAGYGYTF.

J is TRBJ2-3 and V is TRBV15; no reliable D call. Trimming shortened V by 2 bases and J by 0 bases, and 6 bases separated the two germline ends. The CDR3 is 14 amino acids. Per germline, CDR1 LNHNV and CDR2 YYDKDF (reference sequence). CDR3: CATSRQTSTDTQYF. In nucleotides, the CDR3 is TGTGCCACCAGCAGACAGACTAGCACAGATACGCAGTATTTT.

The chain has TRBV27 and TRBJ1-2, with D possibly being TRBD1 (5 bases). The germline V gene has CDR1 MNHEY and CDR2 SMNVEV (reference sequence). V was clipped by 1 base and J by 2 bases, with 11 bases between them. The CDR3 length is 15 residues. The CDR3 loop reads CASSLWAGHNYGYTF. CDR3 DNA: TGTGCCAGCAGTTTATGGGCAGGGCACAACTATGGCTACACCTTC.

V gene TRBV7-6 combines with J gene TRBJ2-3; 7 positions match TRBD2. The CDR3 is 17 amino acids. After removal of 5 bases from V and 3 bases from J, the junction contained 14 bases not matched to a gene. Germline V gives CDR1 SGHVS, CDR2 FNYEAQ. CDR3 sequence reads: CASSRGLTVAKTDTQYF. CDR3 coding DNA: TGTGCCAGCAGCCGGGGACTAACCGTGGCTAAAACAGATACGCAGTATTTT.

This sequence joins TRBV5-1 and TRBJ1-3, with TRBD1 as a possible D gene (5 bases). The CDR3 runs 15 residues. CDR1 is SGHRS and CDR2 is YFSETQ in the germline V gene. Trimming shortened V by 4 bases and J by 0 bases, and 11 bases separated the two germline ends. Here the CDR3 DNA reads TGCGCCAGCAGCCATGTGGGGGGCTCTGGAAACACCATATATTTT. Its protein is CASSHVGGSGNTIYF.

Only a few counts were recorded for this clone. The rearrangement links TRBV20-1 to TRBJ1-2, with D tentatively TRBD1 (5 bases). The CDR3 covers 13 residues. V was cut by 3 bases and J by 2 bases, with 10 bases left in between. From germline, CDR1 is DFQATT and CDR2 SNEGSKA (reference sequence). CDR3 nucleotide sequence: TGCAGTGCTAGTCTGGGGCCAAACTATGGCTACACCTTC. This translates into CSASLGPNYGYTF.

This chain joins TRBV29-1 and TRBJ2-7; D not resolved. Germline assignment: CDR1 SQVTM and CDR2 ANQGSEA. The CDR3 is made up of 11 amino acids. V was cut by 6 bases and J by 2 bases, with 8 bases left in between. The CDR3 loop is CSVETAYEQYF. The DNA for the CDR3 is TGCAGCGTAGAAACAGCCTACGAGCAGTACTTC.

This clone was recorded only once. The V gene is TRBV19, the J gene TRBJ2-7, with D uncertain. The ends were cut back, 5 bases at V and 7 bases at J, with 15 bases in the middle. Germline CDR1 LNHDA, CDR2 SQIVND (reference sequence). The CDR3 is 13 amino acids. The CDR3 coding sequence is TGTGCCAGTAGTCCTCGGGTTGGCCTGGAGCAGTACTTC. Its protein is CASSPRVGLEQYF.

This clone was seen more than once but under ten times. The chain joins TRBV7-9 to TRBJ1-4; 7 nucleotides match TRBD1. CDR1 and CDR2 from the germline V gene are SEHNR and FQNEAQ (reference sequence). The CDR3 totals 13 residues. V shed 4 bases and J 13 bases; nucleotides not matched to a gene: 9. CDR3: CASSWDSSALLFF. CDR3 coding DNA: TGTGCCAGCAGCTGGGACAGTAGTGCCCTACTGTTTTTT.

The CDR3 is CASSLGDGYTEAFF. The CDR3, as DNA: TGTGCCAGCAGCTTAGGCGACGGGTACACTGAAGCTTTCTTT. J is TRBJ1-1 and V is TRBV7-9; D not resolved. This CDR3 has 14 residues. Trimming cost V 1 base and J 3 bases, with 9 bases left between them. Germline CDR1 is SEHNR and CDR2 is FQNEAQ (reference sequence).

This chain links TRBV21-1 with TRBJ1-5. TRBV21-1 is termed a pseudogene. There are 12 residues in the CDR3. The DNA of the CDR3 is TGTGCCAGCGGGGAGGGCAATCAGCCCCAGCATTTT. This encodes CASGEGNQPQHF.

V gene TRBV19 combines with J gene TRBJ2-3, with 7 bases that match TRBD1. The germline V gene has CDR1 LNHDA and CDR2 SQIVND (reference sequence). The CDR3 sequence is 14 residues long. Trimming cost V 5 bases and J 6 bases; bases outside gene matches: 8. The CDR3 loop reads CASSSGGRGDTQYF. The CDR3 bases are TGTGCCAGTAGTTCAGGGGGTCGCGGCGATACGCAGTATTTT.

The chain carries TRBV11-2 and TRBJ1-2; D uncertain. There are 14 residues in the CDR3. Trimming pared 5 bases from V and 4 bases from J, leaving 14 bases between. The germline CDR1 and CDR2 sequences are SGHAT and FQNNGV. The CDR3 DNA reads TGTGCCAGCAGCGAAGACATGGGAGGCTATGGCTACACCTTC. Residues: CASSEDMGGYGYTF.

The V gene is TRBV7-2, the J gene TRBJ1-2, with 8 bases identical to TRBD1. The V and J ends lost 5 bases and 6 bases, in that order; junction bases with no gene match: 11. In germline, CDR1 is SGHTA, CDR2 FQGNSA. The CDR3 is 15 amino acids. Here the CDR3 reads CASSVTGDETDGYTF. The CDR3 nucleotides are TGTGCCAGCAGCGTGACAGGGGATGAGACCGATGGCTACACCTTC. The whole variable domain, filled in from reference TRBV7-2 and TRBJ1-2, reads GAGVSQSPSNKVTEKGKDVELRCDPISGHTALYWYRQSLGQGLEFLIYFQGNSAPDKSGLPSDRFSAERTGGSVSTLTIQRTQQEDSAVYLCASSVTGDETDGYTFGSGTRLTVV.

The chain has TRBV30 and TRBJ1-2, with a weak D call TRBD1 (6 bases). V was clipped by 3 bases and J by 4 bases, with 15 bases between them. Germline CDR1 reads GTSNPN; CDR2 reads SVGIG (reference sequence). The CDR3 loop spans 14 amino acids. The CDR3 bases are TGTGCCTGGAGCCCGGGGGGCCGGGCCTATGGCTACACCTTC. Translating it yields CAWSPGGRAYGYTF.

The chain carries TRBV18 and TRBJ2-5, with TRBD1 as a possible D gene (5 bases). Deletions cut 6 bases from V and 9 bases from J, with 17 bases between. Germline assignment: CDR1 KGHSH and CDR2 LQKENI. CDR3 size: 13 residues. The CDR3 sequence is CASSPAGRIAQYF. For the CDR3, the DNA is TGTGCCAGCTCCCCCGCAGGGCGGATTGCCCAGTACTTC. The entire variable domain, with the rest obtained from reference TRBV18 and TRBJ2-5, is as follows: NAGVMQNPRHLVRRRGQEARLRCSPMKGHSHVYWYRQLPEEGLKFMVYLQKENIIDESGMPKERFSAEFPKEGPSILRIQQVVRGDSAAYFCASSPAGRIAQYFGPGTRLLVL.